This TCR beta chain is drawn from a study of radiotherapy plus CTLA-4 blockade in lung cancer. Study as a whole: Among patients, over 15% showed objective responses, and 30% to 40% had disease control.

Germline V gene sequence: CDR1 SQVTM, CDR2 ANQGSEA. The CDR3 is 13 residues long. Trimming removed 4 bases from V and 7 bases from J, with 13 bases in between. Whole-study findings and limits: Peripheral blood showed expansion of tumor-derived TCR clones after radiotherapy and ipilimumab.

Sequencing used immunoSEQ multiplex PCR; TCRdb keeps in-frame clones, though not all of them. The table includes about 87,000 clones, approximately 86% detected once. On this clone itself: The antigen is not known.

The sequences come from peripheral blood, collected from a patient treated with radiotherapy plus ipilimumab. The genes are TRBV29-1 and TRBJ2-2; D possibly corresponds to TRBD2 (7 bases). This clonotype originated in a human donor with non-small cell lung cancer that progressed on radiotherapy plus ipilimumab. CDR3: CSVGRGQGGELFF. CDR3 DNA: TGCAGCGTTGGGCGGGGGCAGGGCGGGGAGCTGTTTTTT.